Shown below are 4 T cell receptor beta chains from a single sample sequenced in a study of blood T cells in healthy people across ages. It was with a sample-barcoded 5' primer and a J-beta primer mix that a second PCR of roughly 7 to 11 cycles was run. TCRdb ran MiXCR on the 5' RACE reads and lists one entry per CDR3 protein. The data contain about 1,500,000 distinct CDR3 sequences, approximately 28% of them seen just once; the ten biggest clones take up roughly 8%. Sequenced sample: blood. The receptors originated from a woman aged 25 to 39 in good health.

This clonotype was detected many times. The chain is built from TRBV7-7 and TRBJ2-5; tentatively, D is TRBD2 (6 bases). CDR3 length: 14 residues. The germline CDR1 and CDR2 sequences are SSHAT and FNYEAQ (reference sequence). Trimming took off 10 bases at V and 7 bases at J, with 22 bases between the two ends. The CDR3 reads CATSLARRDGTQYF. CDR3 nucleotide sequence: TGTGCCACCTCCCTCGCCCGGAGGGATGGGACCCAGTACTTC.

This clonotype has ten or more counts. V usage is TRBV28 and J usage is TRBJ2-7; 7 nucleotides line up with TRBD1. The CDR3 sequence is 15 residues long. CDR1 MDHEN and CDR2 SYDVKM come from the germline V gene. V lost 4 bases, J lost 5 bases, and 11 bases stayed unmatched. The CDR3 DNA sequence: TGTGCCAGCAGTTCCTCAGGTGCAGGACAGGACGAGCAGTACTTC. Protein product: CASSSSGAGQDEQYF.

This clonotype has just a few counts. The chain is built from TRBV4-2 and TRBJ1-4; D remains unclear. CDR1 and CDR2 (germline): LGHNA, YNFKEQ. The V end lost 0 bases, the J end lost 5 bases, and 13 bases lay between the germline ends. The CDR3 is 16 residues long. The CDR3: CASSQDYNSLNEKLFF. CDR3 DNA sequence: TGTGCCAGCAGCCAAGACTATAACAGCCTGAATGAAAAACTGTTTTTT.

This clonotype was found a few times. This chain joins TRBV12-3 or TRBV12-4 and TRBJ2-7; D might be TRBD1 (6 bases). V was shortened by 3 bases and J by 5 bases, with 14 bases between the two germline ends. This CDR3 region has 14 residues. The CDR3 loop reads CASSLWGRSDEQYF. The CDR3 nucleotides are TGTGCCAGCAGTTTGTGGGGGCGTAGCGACGAGCAGTACTTC.